The 3 T cell receptor beta chains in this list originate from one sample, sequenced in a study of blood T cell repertoires in COVID-19. Assay used: immunoSEQ multiplex PCR; TCRdb lists only in-frame clones, some missing. Altogether about 370,000 clones are present, around 92% being singletons, with the ten largest covering 3%. The sequencing input was peripheral blood. These receptors were taken from a woman aged 25-40 years with COVID-19, enrolled during active disease.

This chain uses TRBV5-1 with TRBJ2-7; 7 bases agree with TRBD1. This CDR3 region has 18 residues. With V trimmed by 3 bases and J by 0 bases, 15 bases remained unmatched. The germline CDR1 and CDR2 sequences are SGHRS and YFSETQ. For the CDR3, the DNA is TGCGCCAGCAGCTCCGGCCTTCTGTGGACAGGAAGCTCCTACGAGCAGTACTTC. Its translation is CASSSGLLWTGSSYEQYF.

This chain uses TRBV19 with TRBJ2-1; TRBD2 agrees at 12 bases. V shed 10 bases and J 6 bases; nucleotides not matched to a gene: 4. The CDR3 runs to 13 residues. The germline V gene encodes CDR1 LNHDA and CDR2 SQIVND (reference sequence). CDR3 bases: TGTGCCACTAGGGGACTAGCGGGCAATGAGCAGTTCTTC. This sequence encodes CATRGLAGNEQFF.

This clone was recorded only once. The chain's CDR3 is CASRPRLAGGLNEQFF. The DNA of the CDR3 is TGTGCCAGCAGGCCCAGACTAGCGGGAGGGTTGAATGAGCAGTTCTTC. V usage is TRBV2 and J usage is TRBJ2-1, with TRBD2 identical over 14 bases. With 6 bases clipped from V and 7 bases from J, the junction kept 8 bases outside the gene matches. Germline V CDR1 and CDR2: SNHLY, FYNNEI. The CDR3 runs to 16 residues.